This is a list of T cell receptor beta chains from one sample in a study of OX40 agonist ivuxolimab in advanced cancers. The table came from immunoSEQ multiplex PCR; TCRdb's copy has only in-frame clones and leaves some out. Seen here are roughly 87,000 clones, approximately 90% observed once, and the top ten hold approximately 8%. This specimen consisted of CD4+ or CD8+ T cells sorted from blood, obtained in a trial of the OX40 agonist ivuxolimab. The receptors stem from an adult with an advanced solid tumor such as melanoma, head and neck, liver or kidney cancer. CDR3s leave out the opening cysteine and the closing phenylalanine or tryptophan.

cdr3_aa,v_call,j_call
ASNFAGGSGNTIY,TRBV5-4,TRBJ1-3
ASSFGTETGELF,TRBV6-5,TRBJ2-2
ASSDGWGANEQF,TRBV6-4,TRBJ2-1
ASSRKGHRAQF,TRBV13,TRBJ2-1
ASSEEESGNYGYT,TRBV6-1,TRBJ1-2
ASSFELQAYEQY,TRBV5-6,TRBJ2-7
ASSLASSQPQH,TRBV7-8,TRBJ1-5
ASSWDRGATGELF,TRBV13,TRBJ2-2
ASSPPPTSGGAYEQY,TRBV21-1,TRBJ2-7
AISVEGTGNYEQY,TRBV10-3,TRBJ2-7
AWRDPSGLQLSYNEQF,TRBV30,TRBJ2-1